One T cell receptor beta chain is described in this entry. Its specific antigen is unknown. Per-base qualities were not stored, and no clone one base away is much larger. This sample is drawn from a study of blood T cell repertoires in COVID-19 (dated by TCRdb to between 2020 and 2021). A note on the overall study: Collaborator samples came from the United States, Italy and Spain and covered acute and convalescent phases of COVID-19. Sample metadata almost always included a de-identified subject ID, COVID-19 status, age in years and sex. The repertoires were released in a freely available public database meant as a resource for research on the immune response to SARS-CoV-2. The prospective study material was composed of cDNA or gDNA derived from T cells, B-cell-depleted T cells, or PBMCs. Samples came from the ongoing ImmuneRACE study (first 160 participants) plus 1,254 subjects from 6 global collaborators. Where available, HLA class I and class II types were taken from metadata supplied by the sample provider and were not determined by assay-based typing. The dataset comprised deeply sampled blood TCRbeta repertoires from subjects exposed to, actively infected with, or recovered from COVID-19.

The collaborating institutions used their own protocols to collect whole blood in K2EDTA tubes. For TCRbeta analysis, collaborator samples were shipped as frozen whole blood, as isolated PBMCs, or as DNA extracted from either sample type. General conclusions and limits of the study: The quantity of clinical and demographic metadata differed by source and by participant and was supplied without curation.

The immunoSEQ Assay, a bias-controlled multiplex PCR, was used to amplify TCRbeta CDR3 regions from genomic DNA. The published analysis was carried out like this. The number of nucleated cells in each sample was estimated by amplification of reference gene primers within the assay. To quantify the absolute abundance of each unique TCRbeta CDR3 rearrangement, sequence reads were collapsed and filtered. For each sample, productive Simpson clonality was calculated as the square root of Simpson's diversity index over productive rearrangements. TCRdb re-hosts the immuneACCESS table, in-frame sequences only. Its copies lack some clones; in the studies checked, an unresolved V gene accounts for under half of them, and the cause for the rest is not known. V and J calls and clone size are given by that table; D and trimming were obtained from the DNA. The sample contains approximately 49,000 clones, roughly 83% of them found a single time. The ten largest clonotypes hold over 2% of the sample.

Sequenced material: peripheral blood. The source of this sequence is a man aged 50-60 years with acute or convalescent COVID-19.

The sequenced DNA is TGTGCCAGCAGCCAGACAGCCGCCTACGAGCAGTACTTC. It codes for CASSQTAAYEQYF. This chain joins TRBV6-5 to TRBJ2-7; possibly the D gene is TRBD1, per 5 matching bases. V drops 6 bases and J drops 2 bases, leaving 11 bases in between. Including the terminal cysteine and phenylalanine, the CDR3 comprises 13 residues. Only the CDR3 DNA stays, 39 bases, in frame from base 1. From the germline V gene, CDR1 is MNHEY and CDR2 is SVGAGI.